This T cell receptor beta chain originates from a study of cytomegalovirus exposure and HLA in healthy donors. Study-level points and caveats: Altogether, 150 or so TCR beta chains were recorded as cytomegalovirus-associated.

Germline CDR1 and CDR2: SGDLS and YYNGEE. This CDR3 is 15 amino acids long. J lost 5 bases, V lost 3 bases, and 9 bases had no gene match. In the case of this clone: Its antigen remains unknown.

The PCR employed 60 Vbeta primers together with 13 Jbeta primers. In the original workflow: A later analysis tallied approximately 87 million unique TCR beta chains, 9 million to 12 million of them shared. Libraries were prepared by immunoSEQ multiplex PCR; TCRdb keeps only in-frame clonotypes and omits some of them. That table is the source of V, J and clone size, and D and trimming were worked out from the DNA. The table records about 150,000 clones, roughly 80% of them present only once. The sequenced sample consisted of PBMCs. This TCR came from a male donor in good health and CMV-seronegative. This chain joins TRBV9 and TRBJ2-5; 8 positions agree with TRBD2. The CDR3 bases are TGTGCCAGCAGCGCCGGGACTAGGGGCAAGGAGACCCAGTACTTC. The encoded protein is CASSAGTRGKETQYF.